Reported below is one TCR beta chain. This record comes from a study of blood T cell repertoires in COVID-19. The CDR3 length is 14 residues. Trimming shortened V by 0 bases and J by 3 bases, and 10 bases separated the two germline ends. Looked up from germline, CDR1 is SGHDT and CDR2 is YYEEEE. Here immunoSEQ multiplex PCR was the method, and the copy in TCRdb shows in-frame clones only, minus some. The sample holds roughly 430,000 clones, approximately 86% seen once. The sequenced sample consisted of PBMCs or T cells enriched from blood (not recorded which). The chain couples TRBV5-6 to TRBJ2-7; maybe TRBD1 (5 bases). This receptor was identified in a woman between 40 and 55 years old with acute COVID-19. CDR3 DNA sequence: TGTGCCAGCAGCTTGGCGGTCAGGGTCTACGAGCAGTACTTC. It specifies CASSLAVRVYEQYF.